This entry lists 2 T cell receptor beta chains sequenced from one sample in a study of blood T cells in healthy people across ages. Primed by a sample-barcoded 5' primer and a J-beta primer mix, a second PCR proceeded for about 6 to 12 cycles. TCRdb re-called the 5' RACE reads through MiXCR, storing one row per CDR3 protein. The sample has more than 1 million distinct CDR3 sequences; around 43% are singletons. Material: blood. These receptors were obtained from an older woman in good health.

The chain has TRBV3-1 and TRBJ1-1; no clear D. This CDR3 comprises 11 residues. Germline V gives CDR1 LGHDT, CDR2 YNNKEL (reference sequence). The germline V and J ends were trimmed by 4 bases and 11 bases, with 11 bases remaining between them. CDR3 protein: CASSPDTRAFF. DNA of the CDR3: TGTGCCAGCAGCCCCGACACTCGGGCTTTCTTT.

The J gene is TRBJ2-7, the V gene TRBV20-1, with D maybe TRBD2 (5 bases). The germline V gene encodes CDR1 DFQATT and CDR2 SNEGSKA (reference sequence). CDR3 length: 15 residues. V shed 6 bases and J shed 5 bases, with 23 bases lying between them. The CDR3 protein is CSAARGTLREDEQYF. CDR3 in DNA: TGCAGTGCCGCCCGGGGTACTCTTCGAGAGGACGAGCAGTACTTC.